Listed below are T cell receptor beta chains from one sample, sequenced in a study of blood T cell repertoires in COVID-19. Some clones are missing from TCRdb's copy, which holds only in-frame ones; the method was immunoSEQ multiplex PCR. The repertoire holds fewer than 150,000 clones, with around 87% as singletons. Sequenced: peripheral blood. These receptors were obtained from a human donor in a cohort sampled during active COVID-19. The CDR3 runs from the conserved cysteine through the conserved F or W. The D gene is left open where the match is weak. For some rows the clone size is stated as once, few or many, or as a class when expanded; others skip it.

D | J | size | V | CDR3 | DNA
. | TRBJ2-1 | once | TRBV7-3 | CASSLSGGAGNEQFF | TGTGCCAGCAGCTTAAGTGGTGGAGCCGGCAATGAGCAGTTCTTC
. | TRBJ2-3 | . | TRBV5-4 | CALSQGSHTDTQYF | TGTGCTCTCAGCCAGGGCTCGCACACAGATACGCAGTATTTT
TRBD2 | TRBJ2-1 | . | TRBV6-5 | CASSYRLADYNEQFF | TGTGCCAGCAGTTACAGACTAGCGGACTACAATGAGCAGTTCTTC
TRBD2 | TRBJ2-1 | . | TRBV7-2 | CASSSGLAGVNEQFF | TGTGCCAGCAGCTCGGGACTAGCGGGAGTCAATGAGCAGTTCTTC
. | TRBJ1-5 | . | TRBV6-5 | CASSLGVGQPQHF | TGTGCCAGCAGTTTAGGAGTTGGCCAGCCCCAGCATTTT
. | TRBJ1-6 | . | TRBV7-9 | CASSLEGQVREPLHF | TGTGCCAGCAGCTTAGAGGGGCAGGTCCGTGAACCCCTCCACTTT
. | TRBJ2-1 | . | TRBV3-1/TRBV3-2 | CASSQSQSYNEQFF | TGTGCCAGCAGCCAGTCACAGTCCTACAATGAGCAGTTCTTC
. | TRBJ2-2 | . | TRBV9 | CASSVRANTGELFF | TGTGCCAGCAGCGTAAGAGCGAACACCGGGGAGCTGTTTTTT
. | TRBJ2-7 | . | TRBV27 | CASSYASLYEQYF | TGTGCCAGCAGTTACGCTAGTCTCTACGAGCAGTACTTC
TRBD1 | TRBJ2-7 | . | TRBV27 | CASSLGPSGGRGFEQYF | TGTGCCAGCAGTTTAGGCCCCAGTGGGGGCAGGGGGTTCGAGCAGTACTTC
. | TRBJ1-5 | few | TRBV4-1 | CASSQARDTDQPQHF | TGCGCCAGCAGCCAAGCAAGGGACACTGATCAGCCCCAGCATTTT
. | TRBJ2-5 | . | TRBV30 | CAWIPFGKTQYF | TGTGCCTGGATTCCGTTCGGGAAGACCCAGTACTTC
. | TRBJ1-5 | few | TRBV19 | CASSIGSVPSQPQHF | TGTGCCAGTAGTATAGGATCCGTTCCCAGTCAGCCCCAGCATTTT
TRBD2 | TRBJ2-3 | . | TRBV28 | CASQTSAVPYTQYF | TGTGCCAGCCAGACTAGCGCGGTGCCTTATACGCAGTATTTT
TRBD1 | TRBJ1-6 | . | TRBV9 | CASSQWDSSYNSPLHF | TGTGCCAGCAGCCAGTGGGACAGCTCCTATAATTCACCCCTCCACTTT
TRBD1 | TRBJ2-6 | . | TRBV2 | CASRDRVRGANVLTF | TGTGCCAGCAGGGACAGGGTAAGAGGGGCCAACGTCCTGACTTTC
TRBD1 | TRBJ2-7 | few | TRBV5-4 | CASSEGTVSTYEQYF | TGTGCCAGCAGCGAGGGGACAGTCAGTACCTACGAGCAGTACTTC
TRBD2 | TRBJ2-3 | . | TRBV4-1 | CASSQDPGLAGSTDTQYF | TGCGCCAGCAGCCAAGATCCTGGACTAGCGGGGAGCACAGATACGCAGTATTTT
TRBD1 | TRBJ2-5 | . | TRBV5-1 | CASSLTIGTGKETQYF | TGCGCCAGCAGCTTGACCATCGGGACAGGGAAAGAGACCCAGTACTTC
TRBD2 | TRBJ2-1 | . | TRBV6-1 | CASSESLAGAGNEQFF | TGTGCCAGCAGTGAAAGTCTAGCGGGAGCCGGAAATGAGCAGTTCTTC
. | TRBJ1-1 | . | TRBV19 | CASSIPPYSTEAFF | TGTGCCAGTAGTATACCTCCGTATTCGACTGAAGCTTTCTTT
. | TRBJ2-2 | . | TRBV24-1 | CATSDYNPGNTGELFF | TGTGCCACCAGTGATTACAATCCGGGGAACACCGGGGAGCTGTTTTTT
TRBD1 | TRBJ2-7 | once | TRBV27 | CASSWNGQGPYEQYF | TGTGCCAGCAGTTGGAATGGACAGGGACCCTACGAGCAGTACTTC
. | TRBJ2-2 | . | TRBV2 | CASSASMTGELFF | TGTGCCAGCAGTGCCTCTATGACCGGGGAGCTGTTTTTT
TRBD1 | TRBJ2-7 | . | TRBV3-1/TRBV3-2 | CASRRGTGGYEQYF | TGTGCCAGCAGGCGAGGGACAGGGGGCTACGAGCAGTACTTC
. | TRBJ2-6 | . | TRBV7-9 | CASSSREVAGANVLTF | TGTGCCAGCAGCTCAAGGGAGGTAGCTGGGGCCAACGTCCTGACTTTC
. | TRBJ1-3 | . | TRBV9 | CASSGNSGNTIYF | TGTGCCAGCAGCGGTAACTCTGGAAACACCATATATTTT
TRBD1 | TRBJ2-3 | . | TRBV5-1 | CASSFGQGNTDTQYF | TGCGCCAGCAGCTTCGGACAGGGTAACACAGATACGCAGTATTTT
TRBD1 | TRBJ2-1 | . | TRBV11-2 | CASSLTRTGFNEQFF | TGTGCCAGCAGCCTCACCCGGACAGGGTTCAATGAGCAGTTCTTC
TRBD1 | TRBJ1-1 | . | TRBV7-2 | CASSVNRGHTFF | TGTGCCAGCAGCGTAAACAGGGGGCACACTTTCTTT
. | TRBJ2-7 | . | TRBV28 | CASTRTEGRYEQYF | TGTGCCAGCACTAGGACGGAGGGACGCTACGAGCAGTACTTC
TRBD2 | TRBJ2-7 | . | TRBV4-2 | CASSPGLAGAYEQYF | TGTGCCAGCAGCCCGGGACTAGCGGGGGCCTACGAGCAGTACTTC
TRBD2 | TRBJ2-1 | . | TRBV9 | CASSSLSGDIYNEQFF | TGTGCCAGCAGCTCCCTTAGCGGGGATATCTACAATGAGCAGTTCTTC
. | TRBJ2-7 | . | TRBV28 | CASRSGTAYEQYF | TGTGCCAGCAGGTCCGGGACTGCCTACGAGCAGTACTTC
. | TRBJ1-6 | once | TRBV11-2 | CASSLVRGKGSPLHF | TGTGCCAGCAGCTTAGTCCGGGGTAAAGGTTCACCCCTCCACTTT
. | TRBJ2-4 | . | TRBV5-1 | CASSLVTGQLAKNIQYF | TGCGCCAGCAGCTTGGTCACAGGCCAACTAGCCAAAAACATTCAGTACTTC
. | TRBJ2-1 | . | TRBV5-1 | CASSLGSNEQFF | TGCGCCAGCAGCCTGGGGAGCAATGAGCAGTTCTTC
. | TRBJ2-1 | . | TRBV5-4 | CASSLLGGTTDNEQFF | TGTGCCAGCAGCTTACTTGGCGGCACAACGGACAATGAGCAGTTCTTC
. | TRBJ2-3 | . | TRBV7-9 | CASSLGSVSGTDTQYF | TGTGCCAGCAGCTTAGGTTCGGTAAGCGGTACAGATACGCAGTATTTT
. | TRBJ2-3 | . | TRBV7-9 | CASSPPITSTDTQYF | TGTGCCAGCAGCCCGCCGATAACTAGCACAGATACGCAGTATTTT
. | TRBJ2-3 | . | TRBV7-2 | CASSLGGTTDTQYF | TGTGCCAGCAGCTTAGGCGGGACCACAGATACGCAGTATTTT
. | TRBJ1-1 | . | TRBV10-1 | CASSARGGSEAFF | TGCGCCAGCAGTGCACGGGGAGGTTCCGAAGCTTTCTTT
. | TRBJ2-5 | . | TRBV6-6 | CASSYSGGAQETQYF | TGTGCCAGCAGTTACTCGGGGGGGGCGCAAGAGACCCAGTACTTC
TRBD1 | TRBJ2-1 | . | TRBV6-1 | CASSVQGAVREHEQFF | TGTGCCAGCAGTGTACAGGGGGCAGTCAGAGAGCATGAGCAGTTCTTC
. | TRBJ1-1 | . | TRBV30 | CAWRALQGIFSRAFF | TGTGCCTGGAGGGCCCTCCAGGGGATCTTTTCTAGGGCTTTCTTT
. | TRBJ1-1 | . | TRBV5-1 | CASSLIGGEAFF | TGCGCCAGCAGCTTGATCGGGGGGGAAGCTTTCTTT
TRBD2 | TRBJ2-4 | few | TRBV11-2 | CASSLVRGSGREGKNIQYF | TGTGCCAGCAGCTTAGTTAGGGGAAGCGGGAGGGAGGGGAAAAACATTCAGTACTTC
. | TRBJ2-1 | . | TRBV2 | CASSVYNEQFF | TGTGCCAGCAGCGTATACAATGAGCAGTTCTTC
. | TRBJ2-3 | . | TRBV6-5 | CASRPSVKVADTQYF | TGTGCCAGCAGGCCTAGCGTGAAGGTCGCAGATACGCAGTATTTT
. | TRBJ2-7 | . | TRBV23-1 | CASSPTPGGRFRHEQYF | TGCGCCAGCAGTCCTACCCCCGGGGGAAGGTTTCGTCACGAGCAGTACTTC
. | TRBJ1-6 | . | TRBV4-1 | CASTPEENNNSPLHF | TGCGCCAGCACCCCCGAGGAGAATAATAATTCACCCCTCCACTTT